Listed below are T cell receptor beta chains from one sample, sequenced in a study of T cell responses to AZD1222 COVID-19 vaccine. Data came from immunoSEQ multiplex PCR; TCRdb stores just in-frame clones and leaves some out. Of over 65,000 clones in the sample, 92% are singletons; the top ten hold about 7.1%. The source material was peripheral blood, sampled on day 0 of MenACWY control vaccination. These receptors all stem from an adult in good health. Both conserved end residues are trimmed from each CDR3. Each record gives: D gene, V gene, J gene, CDR3 protein. D genes are given only for firm matches.

>NA|TRBV7-2|TRBJ1-1
ASSLTAMNTEAF
>NA|TRBV7-3|TRBJ2-6
ASSSPQGNGANVLT
>NA|TRBV5-6|TRBJ1-1
ASSLLPSAGAHAF
>NA|TRBV28|TRBJ1-1
ASSFLPGTNEAF
>TRBD2|TRBV7-9|TRBJ2-1
ASPLGASGEYNEQF
>NA|TRBV5-1|TRBJ2-5
ASSLSGGRETQY
>NA|TRBV7-9|TRBJ2-7
ASSLNLLLAGKY
>NA|TRBV6-5|TRBJ2-7
ASSYSRAGLVYEQY
>NA|TRBV7-2|TRBJ1-1
ASSLGPSSNTEAF
>NA|TRBV5-4|TRBJ2-1
ASSLPLSYNEQF